This T cell receptor (beta chain) was sequenced in a study of identifying expanded T cells in peripheral blood. Points from the study as a whole: Over about two and four weeks, about 15 and 18 clones changed, versus 1.2 between replicates.

The repertoire was sequenced with immunoSEQ multiplex PCR; TCRdb's copy has only in-frame clones and lacks some. The sample lists about 100,000 clones; approximately 88% were seen once. Notes on this clone: Its antigen is unknown. An end of the junction does not agree with germline; a read error may underlie this.

This receptor was taken from a person aged 18-69 years in good health. What was sequenced was blood.

The CDR3 region is CASSADSF. In nucleotides, the CDR3 is TGTGCCAGCAGTGCGGACAGCTTC. This chain connects TRBV2 to TRBJ2-7; perhaps TRBD1 as D (6 bases). CDR1 SNHLY and CDR2 FYNNEI come from the germline V gene. The CDR3 is 8 residues long.